The clone carrying this TCR beta chain has a count of ten or more. The antigen remains undetermined. Libraries of TCR beta came from quantitative 5'-RACE with molecular barcodes. TCRdb ran MiXCR on the 5' RACE reads and lists one entry per CDR3 protein. The data show under 300,000 distinct CDR3 sequences, around 10% seen once. The sample belongs to a study of CD8 T cells in ankylosing spondylitis. The study, taken as a whole, reports: Prior work had noted some motif variants in reactive arthritis blood and synovial fluid. Significant enrichment of disease-linked clones was reportedly seen in matched ankylosing spondylitis synovial fluid.

This receptor was obtained from a male donor with ankylosing spondylitis or in good health (not recorded which). The sequencing sample was made of blood, either unsorted or a sorted T cell fraction (not recorded which).

The CDR3, as DNA: TGTGCCAGCAGCTTATCTACGGTGGACCGCCGGCCCACTCTAGCCAAAAACATTCAGTACTTC. Translating gives CASSLSTVDRRPTLAKNIQYF. The chain carries TRBV7-2 and TRBJ2-4; D remains ambiguous. CDR3 length: 21 residues. V shed 2 bases and J shed 0 bases, with 26 bases lying between them. CDR1 is SGHTA and CDR2 is FQGNSA in the germline V gene.